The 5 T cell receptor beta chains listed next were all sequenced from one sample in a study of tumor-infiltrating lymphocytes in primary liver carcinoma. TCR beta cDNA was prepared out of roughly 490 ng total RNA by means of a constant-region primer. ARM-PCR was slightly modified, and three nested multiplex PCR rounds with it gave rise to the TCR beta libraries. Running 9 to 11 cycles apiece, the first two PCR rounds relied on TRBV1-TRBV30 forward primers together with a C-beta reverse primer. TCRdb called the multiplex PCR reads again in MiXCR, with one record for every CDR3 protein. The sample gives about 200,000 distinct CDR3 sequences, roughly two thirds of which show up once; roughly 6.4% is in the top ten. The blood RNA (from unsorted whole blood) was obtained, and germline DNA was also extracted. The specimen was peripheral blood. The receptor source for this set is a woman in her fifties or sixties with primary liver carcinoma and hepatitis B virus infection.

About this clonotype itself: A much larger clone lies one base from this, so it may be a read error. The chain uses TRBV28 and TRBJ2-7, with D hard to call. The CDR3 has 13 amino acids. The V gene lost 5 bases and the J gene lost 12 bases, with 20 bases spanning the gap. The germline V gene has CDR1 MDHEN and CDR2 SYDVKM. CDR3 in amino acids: CASSQPNSRVAYF. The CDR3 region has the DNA TGTGCCAGCAGTCAACCTAACAGTCGCGTCGCGTACTTC. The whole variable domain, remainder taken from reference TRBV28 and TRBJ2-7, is DVKVTQSSRYLVKRTGEKVFLECVQDMDHENMFWYRQDPGLGLRLIYFSYDVKMKEKGDIPEGYSVSREKKERFSLILESASTNQTSMYLCASSQPNSRVAYFGPGTRLTVT.

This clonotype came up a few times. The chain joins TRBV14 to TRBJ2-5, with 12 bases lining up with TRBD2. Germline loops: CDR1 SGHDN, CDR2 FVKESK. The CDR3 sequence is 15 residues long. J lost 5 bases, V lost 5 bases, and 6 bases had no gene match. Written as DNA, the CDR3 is TGTGCCAGCAGCGCCGTACTAGCGGGAGGTGAGACCCAGTACTTC. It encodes CASSAVLAGGETQYF.

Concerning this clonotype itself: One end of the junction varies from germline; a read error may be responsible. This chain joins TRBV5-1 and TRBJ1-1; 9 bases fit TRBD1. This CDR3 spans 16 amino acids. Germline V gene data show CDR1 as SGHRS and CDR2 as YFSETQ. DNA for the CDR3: TGCACCAGCAGCTTCGGGACAGGGTGGGGGAACACTGAAGCTTTCTTT. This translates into CTSSFGTGWGNTEAFF.

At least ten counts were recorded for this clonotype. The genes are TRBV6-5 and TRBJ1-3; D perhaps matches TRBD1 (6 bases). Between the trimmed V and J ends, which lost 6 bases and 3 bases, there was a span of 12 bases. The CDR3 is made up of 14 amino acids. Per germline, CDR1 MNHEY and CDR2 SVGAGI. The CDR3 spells CASSTGFGGNTIYF. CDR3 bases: TGTGCCAGCAGCACAGGGTTTGGTGGAAACACCATATATTTT.

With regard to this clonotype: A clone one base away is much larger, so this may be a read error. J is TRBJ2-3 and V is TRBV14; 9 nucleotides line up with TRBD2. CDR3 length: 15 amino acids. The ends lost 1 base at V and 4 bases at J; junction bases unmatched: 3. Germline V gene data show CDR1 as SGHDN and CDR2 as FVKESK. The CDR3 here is CASSQARTSADTQYF. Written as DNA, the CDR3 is TGTGCCAGCAGCCAAGCCCGGACTAGCGCAGATACGCAGTATTTT.